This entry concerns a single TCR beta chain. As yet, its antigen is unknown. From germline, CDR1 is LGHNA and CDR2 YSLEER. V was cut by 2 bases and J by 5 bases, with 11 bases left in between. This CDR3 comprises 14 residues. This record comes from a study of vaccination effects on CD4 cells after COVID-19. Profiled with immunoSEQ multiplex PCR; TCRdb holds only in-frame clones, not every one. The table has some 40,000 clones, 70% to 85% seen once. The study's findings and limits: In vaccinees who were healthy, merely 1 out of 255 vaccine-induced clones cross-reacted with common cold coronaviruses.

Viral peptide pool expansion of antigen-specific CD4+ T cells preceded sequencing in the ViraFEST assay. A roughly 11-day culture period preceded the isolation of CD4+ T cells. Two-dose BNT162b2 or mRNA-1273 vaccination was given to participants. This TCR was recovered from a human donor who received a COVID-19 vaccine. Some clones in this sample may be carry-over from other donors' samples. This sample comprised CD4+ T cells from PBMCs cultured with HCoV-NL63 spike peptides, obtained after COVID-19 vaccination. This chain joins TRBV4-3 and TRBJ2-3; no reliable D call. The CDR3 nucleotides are TGCGCCAGCAGCCAAAGCCCCCTAGTAGATACGCAGTATTTT. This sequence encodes CASSQSPLVDTQYF.